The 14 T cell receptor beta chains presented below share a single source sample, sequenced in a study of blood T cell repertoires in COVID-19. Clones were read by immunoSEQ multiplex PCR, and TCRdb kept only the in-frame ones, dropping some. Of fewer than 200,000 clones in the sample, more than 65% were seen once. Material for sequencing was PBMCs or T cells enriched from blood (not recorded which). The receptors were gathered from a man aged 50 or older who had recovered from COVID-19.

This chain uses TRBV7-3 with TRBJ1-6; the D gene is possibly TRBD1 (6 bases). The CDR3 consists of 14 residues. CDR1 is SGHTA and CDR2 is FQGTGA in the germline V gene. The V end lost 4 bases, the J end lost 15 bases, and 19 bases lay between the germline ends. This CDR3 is CASSSTEKTGGLHF. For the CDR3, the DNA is TGTGCCAGCAGCTCAACGGAAAAGACAGGCGGCCTCCACTTT.

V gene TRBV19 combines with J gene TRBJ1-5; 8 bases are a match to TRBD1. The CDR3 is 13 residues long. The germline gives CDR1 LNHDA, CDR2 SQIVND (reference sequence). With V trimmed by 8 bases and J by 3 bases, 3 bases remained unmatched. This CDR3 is CASQDRVNQPQHF. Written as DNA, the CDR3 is TGTGCCAGTCAGGACAGGGTCAATCAGCCCCAGCATTTT. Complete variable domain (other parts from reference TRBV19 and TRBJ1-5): DGGITQSPKYLFRKEGQNVTLSCEQNLNHDAMYWYRQDPGQGLRLIYYSQIVNDFQKGDIAEGYSVSREKKESFPLTVTSAQKNPTAFYLCASQDRVNQPQHFGDGTRLSIL.

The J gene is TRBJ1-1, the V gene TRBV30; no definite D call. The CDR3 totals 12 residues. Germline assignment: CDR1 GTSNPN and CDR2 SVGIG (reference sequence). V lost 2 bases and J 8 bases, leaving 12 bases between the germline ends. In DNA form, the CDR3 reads TGTGCCTGGAGTAGACCGTCCGGGGAAGCTTTCTTT. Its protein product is CAWSRPSGEAFF.

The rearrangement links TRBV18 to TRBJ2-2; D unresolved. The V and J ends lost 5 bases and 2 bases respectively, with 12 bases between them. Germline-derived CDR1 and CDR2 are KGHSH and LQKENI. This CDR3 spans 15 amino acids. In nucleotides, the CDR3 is TGTGCCAGCTCAATGGGCCAGGCTAACACCGGGGAGCTGTTTTTT. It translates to CASSMGQANTGELFF. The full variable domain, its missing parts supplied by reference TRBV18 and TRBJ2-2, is NAGVMQNPRHLVRRRGQEARLRCSPMKGHSHVYWYRQLPEEGLKFMVYLQKENIIDESGMPKERFSAEFPKEGPSILRIQQVVRGDSAAYFCASSMGQANTGELFFGEGSRLTVL.

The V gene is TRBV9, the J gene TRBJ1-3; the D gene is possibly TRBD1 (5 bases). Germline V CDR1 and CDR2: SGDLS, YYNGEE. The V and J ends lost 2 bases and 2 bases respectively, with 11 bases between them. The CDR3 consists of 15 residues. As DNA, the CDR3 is TGTGCCAGCAGCGTCCGGCAGGGAACTGGAAACACCATATATTTT. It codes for CASSVRQGTGNTIYF.

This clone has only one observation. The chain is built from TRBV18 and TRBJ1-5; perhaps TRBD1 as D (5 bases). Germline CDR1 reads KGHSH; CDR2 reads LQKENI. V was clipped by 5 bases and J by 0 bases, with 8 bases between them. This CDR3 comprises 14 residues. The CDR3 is CASSSGNSNQPQHF. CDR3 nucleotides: TGTGCCAGCTCATCAGGGAATAGCAATCAGCCCCAGCATTTT.

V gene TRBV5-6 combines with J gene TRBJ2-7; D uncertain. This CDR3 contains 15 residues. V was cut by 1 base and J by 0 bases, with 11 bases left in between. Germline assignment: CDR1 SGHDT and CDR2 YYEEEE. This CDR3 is CASSLTPLRSYEQYF. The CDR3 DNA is TGTGCCAGCAGCTTGACTCCCCTTCGCTCCTACGAGCAGTACTTC.

CDR3 in amino acids: CASSYGTGRNTEAFF. The DNA of the CDR3 is TGTGCCAGCAGTTACGGGACAGGGAGGAACACTGAAGCTTTCTTT. The chain recombines TRBV6-5 with TRBJ1-1, with 9 bases fitting TRBD1. CDR3 length equals 15 residues. Per the germline V gene, CDR1 is MNHEY and CDR2 is SVGAGI. With 2 bases clipped from V and 1 base from J, the junction kept 2 bases outside the gene matches.

The CDR3 sequence: CASSSGQPPSGANVLTF. The CDR3 DNA is TGTGCCAGCAGTTCGGGACAGCCACCCTCTGGGGCCAACGTCCTGACTTTC. The rearrangement uses TRBV28 and TRBJ2-6; 7 bases are a match to TRBD1. Germline assignment: CDR1 MDHEN and CDR2 SYDVKM. CDR3 length: 17 amino acids. V was pared by 4 bases and J by 0 bases, with 6 bases of the junction left unmatched.

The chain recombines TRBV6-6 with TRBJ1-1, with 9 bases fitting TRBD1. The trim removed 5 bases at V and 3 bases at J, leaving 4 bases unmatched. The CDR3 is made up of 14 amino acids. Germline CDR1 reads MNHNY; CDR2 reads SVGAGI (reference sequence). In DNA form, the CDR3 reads TGTGCCAGCAGTACGACAGGGGGGGACACTGAAGCTTTCTTT. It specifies CASSTTGGDTEAFF.

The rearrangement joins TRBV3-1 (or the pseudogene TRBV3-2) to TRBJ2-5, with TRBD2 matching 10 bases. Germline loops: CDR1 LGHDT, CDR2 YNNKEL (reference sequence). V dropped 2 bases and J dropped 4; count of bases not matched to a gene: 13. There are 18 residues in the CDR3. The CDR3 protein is CASSQSLASGGAIETQYF. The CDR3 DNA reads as TGTGCCAGCAGCCAATCTTTAGCCAGCGGGGGGGCCATAGAGACCCAGTACTTC.

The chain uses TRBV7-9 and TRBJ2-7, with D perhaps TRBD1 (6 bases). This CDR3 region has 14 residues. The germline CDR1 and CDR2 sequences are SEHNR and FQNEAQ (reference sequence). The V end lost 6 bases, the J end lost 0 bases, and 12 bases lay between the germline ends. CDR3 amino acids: CASRSQGNSYEQYF. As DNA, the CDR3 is TGTGCCAGCAGAAGCCAGGGGAACTCCTACGAGCAGTACTTC.

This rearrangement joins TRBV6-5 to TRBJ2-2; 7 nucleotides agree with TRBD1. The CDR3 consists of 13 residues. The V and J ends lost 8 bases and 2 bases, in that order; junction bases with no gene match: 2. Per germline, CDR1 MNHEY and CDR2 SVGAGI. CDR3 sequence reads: CASGQVNTGELFF. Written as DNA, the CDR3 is TGTGCCAGCGGACAGGTCAACACCGGGGAGCTGTTTTTT.

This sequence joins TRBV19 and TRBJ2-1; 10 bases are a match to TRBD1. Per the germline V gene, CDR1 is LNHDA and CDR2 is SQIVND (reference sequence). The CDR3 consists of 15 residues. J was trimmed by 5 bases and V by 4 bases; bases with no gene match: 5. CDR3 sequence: CASSTLGTGDNEQFF. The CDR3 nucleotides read TGTGCCAGTAGTACTCTGGGGACAGGGGACAATGAGCAGTTCTTC.